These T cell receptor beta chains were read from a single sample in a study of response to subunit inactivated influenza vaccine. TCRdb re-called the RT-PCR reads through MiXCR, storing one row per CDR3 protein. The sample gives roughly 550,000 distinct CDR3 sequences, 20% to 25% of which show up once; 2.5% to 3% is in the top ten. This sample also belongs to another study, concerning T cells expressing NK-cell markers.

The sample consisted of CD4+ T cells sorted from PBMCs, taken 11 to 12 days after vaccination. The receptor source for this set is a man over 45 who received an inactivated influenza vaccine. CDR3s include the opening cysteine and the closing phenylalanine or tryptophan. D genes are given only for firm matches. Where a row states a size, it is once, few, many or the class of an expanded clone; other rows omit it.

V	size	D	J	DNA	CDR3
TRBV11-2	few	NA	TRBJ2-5	TGTGCCAGCAGACGACCGGGACAACAAGAGACCCAGTACTTC	CASRRPGQQETQYF
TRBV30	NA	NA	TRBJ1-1	TGTGCCTGGAGTGTACGGCGGGGGGCAATGAACACTGAAGCTTTCTTT	CAWSVRRGAMNTEAFF
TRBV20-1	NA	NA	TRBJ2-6	TGCACTGCGATTAGATTGGGGGTACGACACTCTGGGGCCAACGTCCTGACTTTC	CTAIRLGVRHSGANVLTF
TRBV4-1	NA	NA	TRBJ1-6	TGCGCCAGCAGCCAAGACAATATCCGGTCACCCCTCCACTTT	CASSQDNIRSPLHF
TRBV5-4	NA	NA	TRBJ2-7	TGTGCCAGCAGCTTGGAGGGCGCCGCCTACGAGCAGTACTTC	CASSLEGAAYEQYF
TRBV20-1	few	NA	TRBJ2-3	TGCAGTGCGCCGGTCCGCGGGGGCACAGATACGCAGTATTTT	CSAPVRGGTDTQYF
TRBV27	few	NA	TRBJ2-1	TGTGCCAGCAGCAACCTACTTTACAGCTCCTACAATGAGCAGTTCTTC	CASSNLLYSSYNEQFF
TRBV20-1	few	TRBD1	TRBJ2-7	TGCAGTGCCAGGGGACAGGGGATACACGAGCAGTACTTC	CSARGQGIHEQYF
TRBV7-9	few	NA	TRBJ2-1	TGTGCCAGCACCCTTTCCAACGTGGTTCAGCAGTTCTTC	CASTLSNVVQQFF
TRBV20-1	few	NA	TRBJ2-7	TGCAGTGCTAGAGATATTCGCTCCTACGAGCAGTACTTC	CSARDIRSYEQYF
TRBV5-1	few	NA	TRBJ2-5	TGCGCCAGCAGCACGGCGAGGGGGGCCGGGGAGACCCAGTACTTC	CASSTARGAGETQYF
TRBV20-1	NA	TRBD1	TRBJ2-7	TGCAGTGCTAGGGACAGGAGTCCCTACGAGCAGTACTTC	CSARDRSPYEQYF
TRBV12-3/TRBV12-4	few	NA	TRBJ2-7	TGTGCCAGCAGTCAGGGCGGATCGAGAACCTACGAGCAGTACTTC	CASSQGGSRTYEQYF
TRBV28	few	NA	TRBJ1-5	TGTGCCAGCAGTTTTTTAGAGTTAAGGGGCAATCAGCCCCAGCATTTT	CASSFLELRGNQPQHF
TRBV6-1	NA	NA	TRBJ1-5	TGTGCCAGCAGTGAATACGGCCAGGCTAGCAATCAGCCCCAGCATTTT	CASSEYGQASNQPQHF
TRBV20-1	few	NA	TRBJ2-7	TGCAGTGCTGGTGGGGGATCTCTCTACGAGCAGTACTTC	CSAGGGSLYEQYF
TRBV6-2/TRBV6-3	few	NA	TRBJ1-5	TGTGCCAGCAGTTACTCACAGGGCGGTCAGCCCCAGCATTTT	CASSYSQGGQPQHF
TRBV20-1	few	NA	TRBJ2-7	TGCAGTGCTAGTGACGGGCCGACCTACGAGCAGTACTTC	CSASDGPTYEQYF
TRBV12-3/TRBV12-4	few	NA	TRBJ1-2	TGTGCCAGCAGTTTGGCCTTTTGGGGCTACACCTTC	CASSLAFWGYTF
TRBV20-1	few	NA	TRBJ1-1	TGCAGTGCTGGCCGGGCGTTAGGTTTCTTT	CSAGRALGFF
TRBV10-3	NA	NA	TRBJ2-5	TGTGCCATCAGTGAGCTGGGGGGACCCCAAGAGACCCAGTACTTC	CAISELGGPQETQYF
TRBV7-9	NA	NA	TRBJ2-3	TGTGCCAGCAGCTTAAATTTAGGGGGCACAGATACGCAGTATTTT	CASSLNLGGTDTQYF
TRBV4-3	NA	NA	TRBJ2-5	TGCGCCAGCAGCCAAGGCGATAGGGGCAGGGGGGTTGAGACCCAGTACTTC	CASSQGDRGRGVETQYF
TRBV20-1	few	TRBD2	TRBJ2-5	TGCAGTGTTCTCAGCGGGGGGGTATATCGGGCCGGTAAAGAGACCCAGTACTTC	CSVLSGGVYRAGKETQYF
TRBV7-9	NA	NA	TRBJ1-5	TGTGCCAGCACCGTGCGGAGGGATCGCTTCGGGCCCCAGCATTTT	CASTVRRDRFGPQHF
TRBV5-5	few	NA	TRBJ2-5	TGTGCCAGCAGCTTCCCGGGTTACCAAGAGACCCAGTACTTC	CASSFPGYQETQYF
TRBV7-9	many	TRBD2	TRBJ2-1	TGTGCCAGCAGCCCCGGGACTAGCGGGAGAGGTAATGAGCAGTTCTTC	CASSPGTSGRGNEQFF
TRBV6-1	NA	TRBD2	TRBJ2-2	TGTGCCAGCATCCTTAGCGGGGGCCTCAACACCGGGGAGCTGTTTTTT	CASILSGGLNTGELFF
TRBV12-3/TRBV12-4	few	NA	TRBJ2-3	TGTGCCAGCAGTTTAGGACCGGTCCGCACAGATACGCAGTATTTT	CASSLGPVRTDTQYF
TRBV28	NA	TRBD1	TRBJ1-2	TGTGCCAGCAGTAACCTTGGACAGGGACCTAACTATGGCTACACCTTC	CASSNLGQGPNYGYTF
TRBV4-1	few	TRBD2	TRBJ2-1	TGCGCCAGCAGCCCCGGACTAGCGAGTGAGCAGTTCTTC	CASSPGLASEQFF
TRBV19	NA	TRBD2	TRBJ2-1	TGTGCCAGTAGTCTAGGCGGGCCCACGACTAGCGTGGGACATGAGCAGTTCTTC	CASSLGGPTTSVGHEQFF
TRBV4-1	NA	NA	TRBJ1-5	TGCGCCAGCAGCCAAGGACAGAGTTATAGCAATCAGCCCCAGCATTTT	CASSQGQSYSNQPQHF
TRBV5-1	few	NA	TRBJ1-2	TGCGCCAGCAGCGCGAGCCCGGGGGGGGCCTATGGCTACACCTTC	CASSASPGGAYGYTF
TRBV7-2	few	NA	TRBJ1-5	TGTGCCAGCAGCTTCGTAAATCAGCCCCAGCATTTT	CASSFVNQPQHF
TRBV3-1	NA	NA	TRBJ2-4	TGTGCCAGCAGCTTAGGGACAAGACTAGCCAAAAACATTCAGTACTTC	CASSLGTRLAKNIQYF
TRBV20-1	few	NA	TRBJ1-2	TGCAGTGCTAGGGACAGACCCTTTGGCTACACCTTC	CSARDRPFGYTF
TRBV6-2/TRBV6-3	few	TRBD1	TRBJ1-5	TGTGCCAGCAGCCATAGGGACAGTCAGCCCCAGCATTTT	CASSHRDSQPQHF
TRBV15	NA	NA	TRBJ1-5	TGTGCCACCAGCAGGGACAATCAGCCCCAGCATTTT	CATSRDNQPQHF
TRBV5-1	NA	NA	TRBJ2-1	TGCGCCAGCAGCCCCTTCGACAACTCCGGGGCGCAGTTCTTC	CASSPFDNSGAQFF
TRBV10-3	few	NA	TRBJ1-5	TGTGCCATCAGTCCAGGTTCAAGCAATCAGCCCCAGCATTTT	CAISPGSSNQPQHF
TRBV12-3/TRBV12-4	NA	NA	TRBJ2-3	TGTGCCAGCAGTGGGAGTGCCGCAGATACGCAGTATTTT	CASSGSAADTQYF
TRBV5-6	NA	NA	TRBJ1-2	TGTGCCAGCAGCGGTCTAGCCACCTATGGCTACACCTTC	CASSGLATYGYTF
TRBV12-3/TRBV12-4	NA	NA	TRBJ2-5	TGTGCCAGCAGCCATACATCATCCCAAGAGACCCAGTACTTC	CASSHTSSQETQYF
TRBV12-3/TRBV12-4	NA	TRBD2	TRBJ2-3	TGTGCCAGCAGTCCTCCGGGGGGGCGGTATTCAGATACGCAGTATTTT	CASSPPGGRYSDTQYF
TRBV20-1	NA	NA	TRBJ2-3	TGCAGTGCTCAACTCGGGAGTACAGATACGCAGTATTTT	CSAQLGSTDTQYF
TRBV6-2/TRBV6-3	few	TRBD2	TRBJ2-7	TGTGCCAGCAGGGAAACTAGCGGGGGCTCCTACGAGCAGTACTTC	CASRETSGGSYEQYF
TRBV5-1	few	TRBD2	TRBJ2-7	TGCGCCAGCAGCCTGGTAGCGGGGGGGCCCGAGCAGTACTTC	CASSLVAGGPEQYF
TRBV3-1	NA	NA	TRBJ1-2	TGTGCCAGCAGCCAAGTTTTGCAGGGTCGGAACTATGGCTACACCTTC	CASSQVLQGRNYGYTF
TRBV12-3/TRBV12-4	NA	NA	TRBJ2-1	TGTGCCAGCAGCCAGCTACAGGGCCCCAATGAGCAGTTCTTC	CASSQLQGPNEQFF
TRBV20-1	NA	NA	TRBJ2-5	TGCAGTGCTAGGAGGACAGCGGAGATCCAAGAGACCCAGTACTTC	CSARRTAEIQETQYF